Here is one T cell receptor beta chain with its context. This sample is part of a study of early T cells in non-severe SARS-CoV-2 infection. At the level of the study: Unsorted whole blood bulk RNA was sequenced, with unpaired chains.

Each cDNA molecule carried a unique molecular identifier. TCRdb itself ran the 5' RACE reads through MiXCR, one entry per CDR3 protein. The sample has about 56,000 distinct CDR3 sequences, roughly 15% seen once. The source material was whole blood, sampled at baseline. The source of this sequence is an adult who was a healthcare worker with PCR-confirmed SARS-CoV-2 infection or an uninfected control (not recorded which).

The CDR3 loop reads CAWDRWDTIAHGYTF. The DNA of the CDR3 is TGTGCCTGGGATCGCTGGGACACCATTGCACATGGCTACACCTTC. The genes are TRBV30 and TRBJ1-2; possibly TRBD1 for D (6 bases). CDR1 is GTSNPN, CDR2 SVGIG, per germline (reference sequence). The V end was cut by 5 bases, the J end by 6 bases, with 22 bases between. The CDR3 sequence is 15 residues long.